Sequencing of this T cell receptor beta chain was carried out in a study of early T cells in non-severe SARS-CoV-2 infection. TCRdb itself ran the 5' RACE reads through MiXCR, one entry per CDR3 protein. Here the sample spans about 80,000 distinct CDR3 sequences, more than 4% being singletons. This clonotype was observed many times. The CDR3 sequence is 15 residues long. J lost 4 bases, V lost 3 bases, and 6 bases had no gene match. Germline CDR1 is DFQATT and CDR2 is SNEGSKA (reference sequence). This receptor was identified in an adult who was a healthcare worker with PCR-confirmed SARS-CoV-2 infection or an uninfected control (not recorded which). The specimen was whole blood, collected at baseline. This chain uses TRBV20-1 with TRBJ2-3; 11 positions match TRBD2. CDR3 in amino acids: CSASRGLAVPDTQYF. The CDR3 DNA sequence: TGCAGTGCTAGTAGGGGACTAGCGGTTCCAGATACGCAGTATTTT.